The 17 T cell receptor beta chains reported below all come from one sample, sequenced in a study of T-cell reconstitution after alpha-beta-depleted transplantation in children. Unique molecular identifiers featured in how the TCRbeta library was prepared. TCRdb independently ran MiXCR on the PCR reads; one entry per CDR3 protein. The table includes under 300,000 distinct CDR3 sequences, 11% detected once. The input for sequencing was peripheral blood, taken 180 days after TCRalphabeta/CD19-depleted stem cell transplant. The receptors stem from a male patient aged 2 to 10 who had a stem cell transplant for chronic granulomatous disease, so the T cells may come from the graft donor.

This clonotype has ten or more counts. This chain uses TRBV5-1 with TRBJ2-1, with D possibly TRBD1 on 5 matching bases. The V end lost 2 bases, the J end lost 5 bases, and 8 bases lay between the germline ends. The CDR3 loop spans 13 amino acids. Germline V gene sequence: CDR1 SGHRS, CDR2 YFSETQ. The CDR3, as DNA: TGCGCCAGCAGCTTACAGGTTCACAATGAGCAGTTCTTC. It specifies CASSLQVHNEQFF.

This clonotype was counted at least ten times. The gene calls are TRBV20-1 and TRBJ1-1; 8 positions match TRBD1. The V gene's germline CDR1 is DFQATT and CDR2 SNEGSKA (reference sequence). The CDR3 extends over 14 amino acids. V lost 1 base, J lost 2 bases, and 3 bases stayed unmatched. The CDR3 spells CSARGQGFNTEAFF. CDR3 DNA sequence: TGCAGTGCTAGAGGACAGGGGTTTAACACTGAAGCTTTCTTT.

Turning to this clonotype: This may come from a read error, since a much larger clone is one base off. This chain connects TRBV10-3 to TRBJ2-7; 7 nucleotides agree with TRBD1. The CDR3 totals 16 residues. CDR1 ENHRY and CDR2 SYGVKD come from the germline V gene. V shed 8 bases, J shed 2 bases, and the junction held 15 bases outside the gene matches. The CDR3: CAIGVVVGTATYEQYF. The CDR3 bases are TGTGCCATCGGTGTCGTCGTAGGGACAGCAACCTACGAGCAGTACTTC.

In its sample, this clonotype was seen many times. This chain joins TRBV4-3 and TRBJ1-4; 12 nucleotides agree with TRBD1. The CDR3 is 15 amino acids. Germline CDR1 LGHNA, CDR2 YSLEER. Trimming at V came to 0 bases and at J to 14 bases, leaving 7 bases not matched to a gene. CDR3 residues: CASSQDRDRGRVLFF. DNA for the CDR3: TGCGCCAGCAGCCAAGATCGGGACAGGGGGCGCGTTCTGTTTTTT.

This clonotype was recorded at least ten times. The V and J genes are TRBV20-1 and TRBJ2-7; a weak D match, TRBD1 (7 bases). CDR3 size: 16 residues. Germline V gene lookup returns CDR1 DFQATT and CDR2 SNEGSKA (reference sequence). The V end was cut by 0 bases, the J end by 1 base, with 16 bases between. Written as DNA, the CDR3 is TGCAGTGCTAGAGATCGATGGAGGGACAGATCCTACGAGCAGTACTTC. Translating it yields CSARDRWRDRSYEQYF.

This clonotype appeared many times. The rearrangement joins TRBV4-1 to TRBJ2-7, with D maybe TRBD1 (6 bases). Germline V CDR1 and CDR2: MGHRA, YSYEKL. This CDR3 comprises 15 residues. V lost 3 bases, J lost 0 bases, and 12 bases lay in between. The CDR3 spells CASSHNPGHSYEQYF. DNA of the CDR3: TGCGCCAGCAGCCATAATCCGGGACACTCCTACGAGCAGTACTTC.

In the case of this clonotype: This may come from a read error, since a much larger clone is one base off. V is TRBV3-1 and J is TRBJ2-2, with D possibly being TRBD2 (5 bases). The CDR3 sequence is 16 residues long. Deletions cut 4 bases from V and 3 bases from J, with 15 bases between. Per the germline V gene, CDR1 is LGHDT and CDR2 is YNNKEL (reference sequence). The CDR3 is CASSRARDMDTGELFF. For the CDR3, the DNA is TGTGCCAGCAGCCGCGCTCGGGATATGGACACCGGGGAGCTGTTTTTT.

This clonotype has a handful of counts. The chain is built from TRBV27 and TRBJ2-1; 9 nucleotides match TRBD2. V was clipped by 3 bases and J by 10 bases; unmatched bases: 4. The CDR3 sequence is 13 residues long. Germline V gene sequence: CDR1 MNHEY, CDR2 SMNVEV (reference sequence). The CDR3, as DNA: TGTGCCAGCAGTTTTCCGGGACTAGCCGAGCAGTTCTTC. This gives the protein CASSFPGLAEQFF.

Of note for this clonotype: A clone one base away is much larger, so this may be a read error. This rearrangement joins TRBV5-5 to TRBJ2-5; weak D call: TRBD1 (6 bases). This CDR3 has 16 residues. The V end was cut by 1 base, the J end by 4 bases, with 17 bases between. Germline V lookup: CDR1 SGHKS, CDR2 YYEKEE (reference sequence). The CDR3: CASSLIPVQGPETQYF. The CDR3 DNA reads as TGTGCCAGCAGCTTGATCCCGGTACAGGGCCCAGAGACCCAGTACTTC. The full variable domain, in which reference TRBV5-5 and TRBJ2-5 provide the parts outside the CDR3, is DAGVTQSPTHLIKTRGQQVTLRCSPISGHKSVSWYQQVLGQGPQFIFQYYEKEERGRGNFPDRFSARQFPNYSSELNVNALLLGDSALYLCASSLIPVQGPETQYFGPGTRLLVL.

At least ten counts were recorded for this clonotype. This chain uses TRBV7-6 with TRBJ2-7; a possible D gene is TRBD1 (6 bases). V lost 1 base and J 1 base, leaving 8 bases between the germline ends. Looked up from germline, CDR1 is SGHVS and CDR2 is FNYEAQ. There are 14 residues in the CDR3. CDR3 protein: CASSLDRASYEQYF. In DNA form, the CDR3 reads TGTGCCAGCAGCTTAGACAGGGCGTCCTACGAGCAGTACTTC.

This clonotype showed up many times. The chain couples TRBV7-9 to TRBJ2-1; 11 nucleotides agree with TRBD2. J lost 3 bases, V lost 3 bases, and 4 bases had no gene match. This CDR3 is built from 16 residues. Germline loops: CDR1 SEHNR, CDR2 FQNEAQ (reference sequence). CDR3 sequence reads: CASSLTSGKNYNEQFF. The CDR3 DNA is TGTGCCAGCAGCTTGACTAGCGGGAAGAACTACAATGAGCAGTTCTTC.

This clonotype has a count of ten or more. This chain connects TRBV7-9 to TRBJ2-3; D ambiguous. V gave up 1 base and J gave up 3 bases, with 5 bases separating them. This CDR3 contains 13 residues. Per germline, CDR1 SEHNR and CDR2 FQNEAQ (reference sequence). The CDR3 protein is CASSLVHTDTQYF. The CDR3 DNA follows: TGTGCCAGCAGCTTAGTACATACAGATACGCAGTATTTT.

Ten or more counts support this clonotype. V is TRBV29-1 and J is TRBJ2-7; TRBD1 agrees at 9 bases. Germline lookup yields CDR1 SQVTM and CDR2 ANQGSEA. Trimming cost V 6 bases and J 3 bases; bases outside gene matches: 6. This CDR3 comprises 13 residues. As DNA, the CDR3 is TGCAGCGTACAGGACAGGGGAAGCTACGAGCAGTACTTC. It encodes CSVQDRGSYEQYF.

This clonotype was recorded many times. V is TRBV27 and J is TRBJ1-1; D is undetermined. Between the trimmed V and J ends, which lost 4 bases and 0 bases, there was a span of 9 bases. This CDR3 is 14 amino acids long. From germline, CDR1 is MNHEY and CDR2 SMNVEV (reference sequence). CDR3 protein: CASSSWQMNTEAFF. For the CDR3, the DNA is TGTGCCAGCAGTTCGTGGCAGATGAACACTGAAGCTTTCTTT.

This clonotype was counted at least ten times. This CDR3 is CASSQKRQAVSPPLHF. The CDR3 coding sequence is TGTGCCAGCAGCCAAAAAAGACAGGCCGTGTCGCCACCCCTCCACTTT. The genes are TRBV7-2 and TRBJ1-6; maybe TRBD1 (6 bases). The V end was cut by 5 bases, the J end by 11 bases, with 22 bases between. Germline-derived CDR1 and CDR2 are SGHTA and FQGNSA. This CDR3 region has 16 residues.

This clonotype was seen many times. V is TRBV18 and J is TRBJ2-3; 10 bases map to TRBD2. V lost 5 bases to trimming and J lost 5 bases; unmatched junction nucleotides: 7. CDR3 length: 15 amino acids. Germline CDR1 is KGHSH and CDR2 is LQKENI. In DNA, the CDR3 is TGTGCCAGCTCATCGTTAGCGGGAGGACAAGATACGCAGTATTTT. This sequence encodes CASSSLAGGQDTQYF.

The chain has TRBV5-5 and TRBJ2-7; D is ambiguous. The V gene lost 2 bases and the J gene lost 3 bases, with 6 bases spanning the gap. CDR1 SGHKS and CDR2 YYEKEE come from the germline V gene (reference sequence). The CDR3 consists of 12 residues. This chain's CDR3 is CASSFSDYEQYF. DNA for the CDR3: TGTGCCAGCAGCTTTTCAGACTACGAGCAGTACTTC.